These 7 T cell receptor beta chains came from one sample sequenced in a study of blood T cell repertoires in COVID-19. Using immunoSEQ multiplex PCR, the repertoire was profiled, and TCRdb retains in-frame clones only, with some absent. The data show 90,000 to 130,000 clones, over 75% seen once. The sample taken for sequencing was peripheral blood. The receptor set was obtained from a woman of 80 years or more with active or convalescent COVID-19.

The chain uses TRBV9 and TRBJ1-2; 8 positions agree with TRBD1. CDR1 and CDR2 (germline): SGDLS, YYNGEE. Trimming at V came to 4 bases and at J to 1 base, leaving 12 bases not matched to a gene. The CDR3 extends over 17 amino acids. CDR3 sequence (DNA): TGTGCCAGCAGCCCCCGGACAGGGTACCCGGGTAACTATGGCTACACCTTC. Residues: CASSPRTGYPGNYGYTF.

The chain has TRBV28 and TRBJ2-1; D might be TRBD2 (6 bases). The V gene lost 5 bases and the J gene lost 4 bases, with 15 bases spanning the gap. Germline V gene lookup returns CDR1 MDHEN and CDR2 SYDVKM. The CDR3 is made up of 15 amino acids. CDR3: CASSLPGLWYNEQFF. CDR3 sequence (DNA): TGTGCCAGCAGTCTCCCGGGACTGTGGTACAATGAGCAGTTCTTC. Together with reference TRBV28 and TRBJ2-1, the CDR3 gives the full variable domain: DVKVTQSSRYLVKRTGEKVFLECVQDMDHENMFWYRQDPGLGLRLIYFSYDVKMKEKGDIPEGYSVSREKKERFSLILESASTNQTSMYLCASSLPGLWYNEQFFGPGTRLTVL.

The chain employs TRBV9 and TRBJ1-2, with D possibly being TRBD1 (5 bases). Germline loops: CDR1 SGDLS, CDR2 YYNGEE. Trimming removed 0 bases at V and 5 bases at J, with 5 bases between. The CDR3 totals 12 residues. This CDR3 reads CASSVGQYGYTF. The CDR3 DNA sequence: TGTGCCAGCAGCGTAGGACAGTATGGCTACACCTTC.

V usage is TRBV29-1 and J usage is TRBJ2-1; a weak D match, TRBD2 (6 bases). Between the trimmed V and J ends, which lost 8 bases and 12 bases, there was a span of 17 bases. This CDR3 has 11 amino acids. Germline V lookup: CDR1 SQVTM, CDR2 ANQGSEA. Here the CDR3 reads CSFSGAPGQFF. DNA for the CDR3: TGCAGCTTTAGCGGCGCCCCGGGGCAGTTCTTC.

The V call is TRBV18, the J call TRBJ2-5, with D possibly matching TRBD2 (6 bases). CDR1 and CDR2 (germline): KGHSH, LQKENI. V lost 2 bases to trimming and J lost 5 bases, with 12 bases between them. The CDR3 is made up of 14 amino acids. The CDR3 bases are TGTGCCAGCTCACCAATTGGAGGGTCGGAGACCCAGTACTTC. It is translated as CASSPIGGSETQYF.

The rearrangement uses TRBV5-4 and TRBJ2-5, with 9 bases fitting TRBD2. Germline V lookup: CDR1 SGHNT, CDR2 YYREEE (reference sequence). V trimming: 4 bases; J trimming: 2 bases; junction bases outside the gene matches: 12. This CDR3 is 17 amino acids long. The CDR3 reads CASSRGGVNVGQETQYF. Written as DNA, the CDR3 is TGTGCCAGCAGCCGCGGGGGGGTGAACGTCGGGCAAGAGACCCAGTACTTC.

A few counts support this clone. V gene TRBV6-4 combines with J gene TRBJ2-7, with TRBD1 identical over 9 bases. V was pared by 7 bases and J by 0 bases, with 19 bases of the junction left unmatched. The length of the CDR3 is 19 residues. Per the germline V gene, CDR1 is MRHNA and CDR2 is SNTAGT. CDR3 sequence: CASNTPLGDRVINSYEQYF. The CDR3 DNA reads TGTGCCAGCAATACGCCTTTGGGGGACAGGGTTATAAACTCCTACGAGCAGTACTTC.